These T cell receptor beta chains were read from a single sample in a study of blood T cell repertoires in COVID-19. Repertoires were generated with immunoSEQ multiplex PCR, while TCRdb's copy carries only in-frame clones and drops some. Of about 140,000 clones listed, around 90% were seen once; the top ten hold approximately 11%. Sequencing was performed on peripheral blood. All receptors come from an elderly woman with acute or convalescent COVID-19. The conserved cysteine and the conserved F or W are not part of the CDR3 here. The size entry is marked missing in some rows and otherwise reads once, few, many or a size class.

J gene	clone size	V gene	CDR3 protein
TRBJ1-2	-	TRBV7-2	ASSLEQGLGGYT
TRBJ1-2	-	TRBV5-4	ASSTKRGGKLVGYT
TRBJ2-1	-	TRBV5-6	ASRGLAGAIYNEQF
TRBJ1-1	-	TRBV9	ASSVEAGGEAF
TRBJ2-7	-	TRBV7-9	ASSLQATYEQY
TRBJ1-2	-	TRBV19	ASRGQANYGYT
TRBJ2-3	-	TRBV7-2	ASSRVSVVGQQSRDTQY
TRBJ1-2	-	TRBV13	ASSFDKRGYT
TRBJ1-1	-	TRBV5-1	ASSFTGNTEAF
TRBJ2-1	-	TRBV4-2	ASSQVPEFEQF
TRBJ2-2	-	TRBV5-1	ASSLGLADTGELF
TRBJ1-1	-	TRBV11-1	ASSWGVGTEAF
TRBJ1-1	few	TRBV9	ASSVQGDHTEAF
TRBJ1-2	-	TRBV7-8	ASSLVNNYGYT
TRBJ2-1	-	TRBV23-1	ASSPTHLQGNNYNEQF
TRBJ1-2	-	TRBV5-1	ASSLAEGQGAYGYT
TRBJ2-7	-	TRBV3-1/TRBV3-2	ASSQLAASSYEQY
TRBJ2-3	-	TRBV5-1	ASSTGGQEDTQY